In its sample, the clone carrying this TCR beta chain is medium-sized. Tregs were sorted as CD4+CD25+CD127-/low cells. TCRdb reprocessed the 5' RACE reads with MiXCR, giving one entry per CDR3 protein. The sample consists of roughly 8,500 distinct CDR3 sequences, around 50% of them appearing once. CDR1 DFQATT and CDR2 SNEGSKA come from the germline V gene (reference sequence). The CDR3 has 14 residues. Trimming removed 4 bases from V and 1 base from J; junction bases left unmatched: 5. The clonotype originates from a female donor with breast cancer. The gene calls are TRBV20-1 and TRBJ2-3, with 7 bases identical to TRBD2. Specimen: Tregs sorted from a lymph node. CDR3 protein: CSATSGIRTDTQYF. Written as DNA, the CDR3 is TGCAGTGCTACAAGCGGGATTCGCACAGATACGCAGTATTTT.